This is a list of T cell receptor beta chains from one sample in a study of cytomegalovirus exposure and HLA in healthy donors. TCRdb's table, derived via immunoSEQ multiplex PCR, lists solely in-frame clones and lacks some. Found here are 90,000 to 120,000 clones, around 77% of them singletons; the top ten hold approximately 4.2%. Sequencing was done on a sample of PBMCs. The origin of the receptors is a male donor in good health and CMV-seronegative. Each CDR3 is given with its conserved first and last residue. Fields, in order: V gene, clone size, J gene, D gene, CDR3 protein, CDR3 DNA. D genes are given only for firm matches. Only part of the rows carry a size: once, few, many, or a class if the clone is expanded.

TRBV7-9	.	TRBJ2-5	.	CASSMRSGVETQYF	TGTGCCAGCAGTATGAGGTCAGGGGTGGAGACCCAGTACTTC
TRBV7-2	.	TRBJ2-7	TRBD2	CASSWTIAGGVYEQYF	TGTGCCAGCAGCTGGACTATAGCGGGAGGCGTCTACGAGCAGTACTTC
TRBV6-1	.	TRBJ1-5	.	CASSEGRGNQPQHF	TGTGCCAGCAGTGAAGGCAGGGGAAATCAGCCCCAGCATTTT
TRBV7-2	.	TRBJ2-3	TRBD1	CASSWTTGVSTDTQYF	TGTGCCAGCAGCTGGACGACAGGGGTGAGCACAGATACGCAGTATTTT
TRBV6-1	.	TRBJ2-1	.	CASSGDPGLHSNEQFF	TGTGCCAGCAGTGGAGACCCGGGACTTCATAGCAATGAGCAGTTCTTC
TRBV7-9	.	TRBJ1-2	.	CASSLDRVNYGYTF	TGTGCCAGCAGCTTAGACAGGGTGAACTATGGCTACACCTTC
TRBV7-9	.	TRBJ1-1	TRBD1	CASSSTTGGAWTEAFF	TGTGCCAGCAGCTCAACAACAGGGGGCGCTTGGACTGAAGCTTTCTTT
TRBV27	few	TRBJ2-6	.	CASSFRAAGANVLTF	TGTGCCAGCAGTTTCAGGGCCGCTGGGGCCAACGTCCTGACTTTC
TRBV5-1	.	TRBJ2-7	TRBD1	CASSWMDRGYEQYF	TGCGCCAGCAGCTGGATGGACAGGGGATACGAGCAGTACTTC
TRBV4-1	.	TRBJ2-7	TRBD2	CASSQGQTSGYEQYF	TGCGCCAGCAGCCAAGGGCAGACTAGCGGCTACGAGCAGTACTTC
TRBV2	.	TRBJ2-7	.	CASRPGGGSYEQYF	TGTGCCAGCAGGCCCGGTGGCGGTAGCTACGAGCAGTACTTC
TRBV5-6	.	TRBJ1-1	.	CASSLGGPDTEAFF	TGTGCCAGCAGCTTGGGGGGGCCTGACACTGAAGCTTTCTTT
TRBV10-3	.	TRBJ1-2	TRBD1	CAISPRQGVYGYTF	TGTGCCATCAGTCCAAGACAGGGCGTCTATGGCTACACCTTC
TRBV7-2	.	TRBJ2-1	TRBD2	CASSQGRTSGISRLNEQFF	TGTGCCAGCAGCCAGGGTAGGACTAGCGGGATTTCCCGCCTCAATGAGCAGTTCTTC
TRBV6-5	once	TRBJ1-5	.	CASSQTGWSNQPQHF	TGTGCCAGCAGTCAGACAGGTTGGAGCAATCAGCCCCAGCATTTT
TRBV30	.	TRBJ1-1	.	CAWSSSGWTEAFF	TGTGCCTGGAGCTCCTCGGGGTGGACTGAAGCTTTCTTT
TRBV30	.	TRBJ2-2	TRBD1	CAWSEGTEPAGELFF	TGTGCCTGGAGCGAAGGGACAGAACCTGCCGGGGAGCTGTTTTTT
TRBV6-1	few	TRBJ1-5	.	CASSVYGGSNQPQHF	TGTGCCAGCAGTGTTTACGGGGGGAGCAATCAGCCCCAGCATTTT
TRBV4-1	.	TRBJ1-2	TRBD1	CASSQAGGQGARGRYTF	TGCGCCAGCAGCCAAGCGGGGGGACAGGGGGCTCGGGGGCGCTACACCTTC
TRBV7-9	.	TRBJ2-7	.	CASSLVAEYEQYF	TGTGCCAGCAGCTTAGTGGCAGAATACGAGCAGTACTTC
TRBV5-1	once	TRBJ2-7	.	CASSLVGSSRSYEQYF	TGCGCCAGCAGCTTGGTCGGGAGTAGTCGCTCCTACGAGCAGTACTTC
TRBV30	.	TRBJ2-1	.	CAWSVTGHEQFF	TGTGCCTGGAGTGTAACAGGGCATGAGCAGTTCTTC
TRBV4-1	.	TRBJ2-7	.	CASSPSPSYEQYF	TGCGCCAGCAGCCCCTCCCCCTCCTACGAGCAGTACTTC
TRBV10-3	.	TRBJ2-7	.	CAVEATNYEQYF	TGTGCCGTCGAAGCGACTAACTACGAGCAGTACTTC
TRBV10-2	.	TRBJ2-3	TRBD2	CASRRLAGVGDTQYF	TGCGCCAGCAGGAGACTAGCGGGAGTAGGTGATACGCAGTATTTT
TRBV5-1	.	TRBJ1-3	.	CASSLAGTSSGNTIYF	TGCGCCAGCAGCTTGGCCGGGACAAGCTCTGGAAACACCATATATTTT
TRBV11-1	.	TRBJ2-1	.	CASSGGLGTNPYNEQFF	TGTGCCAGCAGCGGGGGGCTCGGGACTAACCCATACAATGAGCAGTTCTTC
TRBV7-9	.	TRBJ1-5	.	CASSLDTSNQPQHF	TGTGCCAGCAGCTTAGACACAAGCAATCAGCCCCAGCATTTT
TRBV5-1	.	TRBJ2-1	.	CASSGTGRIGNEQFF	TGCGCCAGCAGCGGAACAGGTCGTATTGGCAATGAGCAGTTCTTC
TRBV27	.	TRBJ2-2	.	CASTNQYTGELFF	TGTGCCAGCACTAACCAATACACCGGGGAGCTGTTTTTT
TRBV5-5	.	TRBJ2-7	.	CASSAYSSYEQYF	TGTGCCAGCAGCGCTTACAGCTCCTACGAGCAGTACTTC
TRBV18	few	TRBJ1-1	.	CASSLGQDTEAFF	TGTGCCAGCTCACTGGGACAAGACACTGAAGCTTTCTTT
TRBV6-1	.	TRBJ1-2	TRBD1	CASSDKGRGQRSAYGYTF	TGTGCCAGCAGTGATAAGGGGCGGGGACAGCGGTCAGCCTATGGCTACACCTTC
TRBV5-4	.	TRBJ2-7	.	CASSSKTGLYEQYF	TGTGCCAGCAGCAGTAAGACAGGCCTCTACGAGCAGTACTTC
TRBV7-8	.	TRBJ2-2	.	CASSLGSAGRNTGELFF	TGTGCCAGCAGCTTAGGGAGTGCGGGCCGGAACACCGGGGAGCTGTTTTTT
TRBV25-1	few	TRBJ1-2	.	CASSEGAPYGYTF	TGTGCCAGCAGTGAGGGGGCACCCTATGGCTACACCTTC
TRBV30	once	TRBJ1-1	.	CAWGGWPHTEAFF	TGTGCCTGGGGGGGCTGGCCGCACACTGAAGCTTTCTTT
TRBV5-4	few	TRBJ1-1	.	CASSLAKSNTEAFF	TGTGCCAGCAGCTTAGCCAAATCGAACACTGAAGCTTTCTTT
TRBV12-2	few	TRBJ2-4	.	CASRGESAKNIQYF	TGTGCAAGTCGCGGTGAGTCAGCCAAAAACATTCAGTACTTC
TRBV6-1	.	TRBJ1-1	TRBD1	CASSFDRGRPEAFF	TGTGCCAGCAGTTTCGACAGGGGCCGGCCTGAAGCTTTCTTT
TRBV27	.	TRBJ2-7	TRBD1	CASSLETGNMFYEQYF	TGTGCCAGCAGTTTAGAGACAGGGAATATGTTCTACGAGCAGTACTTC
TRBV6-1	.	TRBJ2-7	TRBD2	CASSTLAGIYEQYF	TGTGCCAGCAGTACCCTAGCGGGGATATACGAGCAGTACTTC
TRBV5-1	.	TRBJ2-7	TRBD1	CASSWLTGSDYEQYF	TGCGCCAGCAGCTGGTTGACAGGGTCTGATTACGAGCAGTACTTC
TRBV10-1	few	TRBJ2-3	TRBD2	CASSVGAGDTDTQYF	TGCGCCAGCAGTGTCGGAGCGGGAGACACAGATACGCAGTATTTT
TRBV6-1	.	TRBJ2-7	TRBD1	CASSGLGQLHEQYF	TGTGCCAGCAGTGGACTGGGACAGCTCCACGAGCAGTACTTC
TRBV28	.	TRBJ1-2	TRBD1	CASSTYRGINYGYTF	TGTGCCAGCAGTACATACAGGGGGATCAACTATGGCTACACCTTC
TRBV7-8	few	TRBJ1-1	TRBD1	CASSSIQGLGNTEAFF	TGTGCCAGCAGCTCAATACAGGGGCTGGGGAACACTGAAGCTTTCTTT
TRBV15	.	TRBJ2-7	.	CATSSVGTGAHYEQYF	TGTGCCACCAGCAGTGTCGGAACGGGAGCTCACTACGAGCAGTACTTC
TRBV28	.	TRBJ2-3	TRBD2	CASSFHPILAESTDTQYF	TGTGCCAGCAGTTTCCACCCCATACTAGCGGAGAGCACAGATACGCAGTATTTT
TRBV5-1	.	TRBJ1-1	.	CASSLEGSEAFF	TGCGCCAGCAGCTTGGAAGGGAGTGAAGCTTTCTTT
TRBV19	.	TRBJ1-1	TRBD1	CASRTGAFTEAFF	TGTGCCAGTAGGACAGGGGCATTCACTGAAGCTTTCTTT
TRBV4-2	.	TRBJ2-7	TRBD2	CASSQEALAGALYEQYF	TGTGCCAGCAGCCAAGAGGCACTAGCGGGAGCTCTTTACGAGCAGTACTTC
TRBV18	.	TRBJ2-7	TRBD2	CASSRLASSSYEQYF	TGTGCCAGCTCCCGACTAGCGTCGAGCTCCTACGAGCAGTACTTC